The rows below give T cell receptor beta chains drawn from one sample of a study of CD8+ T cells in alopecia areata. Produced via immunoSEQ multiplex PCR; TCRdb's table is partial and in-frame only. The sample has 75,000 to 80,000 clones, 60% to 70% seen once; the top ten hold around a quarter. Material: CD8+ T cells sorted from blood, obtained at week 24, from a patient treated with tofacitinib. Receptors were obtained from a human donor with alopecia areata. The CDR3 runs from the conserved cysteine through the conserved F or W. D genes are given only for firm matches. Size is stated for part of the rows, as once, few or many counts, or as a class when the clone is expanded.

>TRBV7-9|-|13|TRBJ1-1|-
CASSLQGNTEAFF
TGTGCCAGCAGTTTACAGGGGAACACTGAAGCTTTCTTT
>TRBV9|TRBD1|19|TRBJ2-6|-
CASSVARDRGLSGANVLTF
TGTGCCAGCAGCGTAGCACGGGACAGGGGGCTTTCTGGGGCCAACGTCCTGACTTTC
>TRBV9|-|14|TRBJ2-3|-
CASSDRSGTDTQYF
TGTGCCAGCAGCGATCGGTCCGGAACAGATACGCAGTATTTT
>TRBV7-9|-|12|TRBJ1-2|few
CASSLELLGYTF
TGTGCCAGCAGCTTGGAACTGCTTGGCTACACCTTC
>TRBV2|-|15|TRBJ2-1|-
CASSVRTEGYNEQFF
TGTGCCAGCAGTGTGCGGACGGAGGGATACAATGAGCAGTTCTTC
>TRBV7-7|-|15|TRBJ2-1|-
CASSHGEDPYNEQFF
TGTGCCAGCAGCCACGGGGAAGACCCCTACAATGAGCAGTTCTTC
>TRBV27|-|15|TRBJ2-1|-
CASILRTGLFHEQFF
TGTGCCAGCATCCTGAGAACAGGGCTTTTCCATGAGCAGTTCTTC
>TRBV2|-|13|TRBJ2-3|few
CASISQPTDTQYF
TGTGCCAGCATTAGCCAACCCACAGATACGCAGTATTTT
>TRBV5-1|-|14|TRBJ2-7|-
CASSFRVGDYEQYF
TGCGCCAGCAGCTTCCGGGTTGGAGACTACGAGCAGTACTTC
>TRBV27|-|13|TRBJ2-7|-
CASRPGPPYEQYF
TGTGCCAGCCGACCCGGTCCACCCTACGAGCAGTACTTC
>TRBV19|-|14|TRBJ2-2|-
CASSSDIYTGELFF
TGTGCCAGTAGTTCGGACATCTACACCGGGGAGCTGTTTTTT
>TRBV27|TRBD1|15|TRBJ2-1|-
CASTWTGGSYNEQFF
TGTGCCAGCACCTGGACAGGGGGCTCCTACAATGAGCAGTTCTTC
>TRBV25-1|-|10|TRBJ2-7|-
CATGAYEQYF
TGTGCCACAGGCGCCTACGAGCAGTACTTC
>TRBV4-1|TRBD1|17|TRBJ1-4|-
CASSQVGTGATNEKLFF
TGCGCCAGCAGCCAAGTTGGGACAGGAGCAACTAATGAAAAACTGTTTTTT
>TRBV4-1|-|16|TRBJ2-7|-
CASSRKTSVSSYEQYF
TGCGCCAGCAGCCGAAAGACTAGTGTAAGCTCCTACGAGCAGTACTTC
>TRBV7-9|-|13|TRBJ2-5|-
CASSLDRQETQYF
TGTGCCAGCAGCTTGGACAGACAAGAGACCCAGTACTTC
>TRBV19|-|18|TRBJ2-1|-
CASSIDPPYWKYYNEQFF
TGTGCCAGTAGTATAGACCCCCCGTACTGGAAATACTACAATGAGCAGTTCTTC
>TRBV28|TRBD1|15|TRBJ1-2|-
CASSHPGQGLYGYTF
TGTGCCAGCAGTCACCCGGGACAGGGGCTCTATGGCTACACCTTC
>TRBV5-6|-|13|TRBJ1-1|-
CASSGRMNTEAFF
TGTGCCAGCAGCGGGCGAATGAACACTGAAGCTTTCTTT
>TRBV7-2|TRBD2|14|TRBJ2-7|-
CATLLAGESYEQYF
TGTGCCACTTTACTAGCGGGAGAGAGCTACGAGCAGTACTTC
>TRBV5-6|-|15|TRBJ1-2|-
CASSFGTLKQNGYTF
TGTGCCAGCAGCTTCGGGACCCTCAAGCAAAATGGCTACACCTTC
>TRBV4-2|-|13|TRBJ2-1|-
CASSQEPRNEQFF
TGTGCCAGCAGCCAAGAACCGAGGAATGAGCAGTTCTTC
>TRBV7-9|-|13|TRBJ1-1|-
CASSSSVWTEAFF
TGTGCCAGCAGCTCCTCCGTGTGGACTGAAGCTTTCTTT
>TRBV5-1|TRBD1|12|TRBJ2-7|few
CASSSDRVEQYF
TGCGCCAGCAGCTCCGACAGGGTCGAGCAGTACTTC
>TRBV29-1|-|15|TRBJ2-1|few
CSHGPFAGSYNEQFF
TGCAGCCACGGGCCTTTTGCAGGCTCCTACAATGAGCAGTTCTTC
>TRBV4-3|-|14|TRBJ2-1|-
CASSQEGGYNEQFF
TGCGCCAGCAGCCAAGAAGGCGGCTACAATGAGCAGTTCTTC
>TRBV30|-|14|TRBJ2-1|-
CAWSVGRGSVEQFF
TGTGCCTGGAGTGTAGGACGGGGGAGTGTGGAGCAGTTCTTC
>TRBV27|-|12|TRBJ1-2|-
CASSTPGYGYTF
TGTGCCAGCAGTACCCCCGGCTATGGCTACACCTTC
>TRBV9|TRBD1|18|TRBJ2-1|-
CASSVEGWGTGFTNEQFF
TGTGCCAGCAGCGTAGAGGGTTGGGGGACAGGGTTCACAAATGAGCAGTTCTTC
>TRBV5-6|-|11|TRBJ2-2|-
CASSSTGELFF
TGTGCCAGCAGCTCTACCGGGGAGCTGTTTTTT
>TRBV9|-|11|TRBJ2-1|few
CASSQEHEQFF
TGTGCCAGCAGCCAAGAGCATGAGCAGTTCTTC
>TRBV6-6|-|13|TRBJ2-2|-
CASSHSGAGELFF
TGTGCCAGCAGCCACTCCGGGGCCGGGGAGCTGTTTTTT
>TRBV4-3|-|16|TRBJ1-1|-
CASSQAQLLGGTEAFF
TGCGCCAGCAGCCAGGCCCAATTATTGGGGGGCACTGAAGCTTTCTTT
>TRBV7-2|-|16|TRBJ2-7|few
CASSLGGGPPSYEQYF
TGTGCCAGCAGCTTAGGGGGGGGGCCTCCCTCCTACGAGCAGTACTTC
>TRBV7-3|-|16|TRBJ2-3|-
CASSQDLQRGTDTQYF
TGCGCCAGCAGCCAAGATCTCCAGCGGGGCACAGATACGCAGTATTTT
>TRBV27|-|12|TRBJ2-1|once
CASSFFGNEQFF
TGTGCCAGCAGTTTCTTTGGCAATGAGCAGTTCTTC
>TRBV7-2|-|17|TRBJ2-3|few
CASSLVVLATYSDTQYF
TGTGCCAGCAGCTTAGTCGTCCTAGCTACTTATTCTGATACGCAGTATTTT